This T cell receptor (beta chain) was profiled in a study of chronic HIV infection and antiretroviral therapy. V gave up 6 bases and J gave up 7 bases, with 16 bases separating them. There are 13 residues in the CDR3. From germline, CDR1 is SQVTM and CDR2 ANQGSEA. One entry per CDR3 protein results from TCRdb running MiXCR on the 5' RACE reads. Found here are approximately 40,000 distinct CDR3 sequences, about 8.1% of them singletons; the top ten hold around 3%. Sequenced sample: peripheral blood. The gene calls are TRBV29-1 and TRBJ2-1, with D possibly being TRBD1 or TRBD2 (5 bases each). The TCR sequence derives from an adult who had HIV and had not received antiretroviral therapy, or was an uninfected healthy control (not recorded which). The CDR3 sequence: CSVDRDGNNEQFF. The CDR3 DNA follows: TGCAGCGTCGACCGGGACGGGAATAATGAGCAGTTCTTC.